The 11 T cell receptor beta chains below come from one sample, sequenced in a study of cytomegalovirus exposure and HLA in healthy donors. The PCR made use of 60 Vbeta and 13 Jbeta primers. TCRdb's copy holds only in-frame clones and misses some; the assay was immunoSEQ multiplex PCR. The table records around 170,000 clones, roughly 87% of them present only once. The sample was PBMCs. The receptors derive from a man between 35 and 55 years old in good health and CMV-seronegative.

This clone was picked up a small number of times. J is TRBJ2-7 and V is TRBV19, with D possibly being TRBD1 (7 bases). Germline V gives CDR1 LNHDA, CDR2 SQIVND (reference sequence). V gave up 0 bases and J gave up 2 bases, with 11 bases separating them. The CDR3 spans 15 residues. CDR3 coding DNA: TGTGCCAGTAGTATAGAGGCAGGGGGGACCTACGAGCAGTACTTC. This gives the protein CASSIEAGGTYEQYF. The full variable domain, completed using reference TRBV19 and TRBJ2-7, is DGGITQSPKYLFRKEGQNVTLSCEQNLNHDAMYWYRQDPGQGLRLIYYSQIVNDFQKGDIAEGYSVSREKKESFPLTVTSAQKNPTAFYLCASSIEAGGTYEQYFGPGTRLTVT.

This chain uses TRBV30 with TRBJ2-3; D is uncertain. The CDR3 loop spans 14 amino acids. V gave up 4 bases and J gave up 0 bases, with 11 bases separating them. Germline V gene lookup returns CDR1 GTSNPN and CDR2 SVGIG (reference sequence). CDR3 DNA sequence: TGTGCCTGGAAAGCAAGAACTAGCACAGATACGCAGTATTTT. Its translation is CAWKARTSTDTQYF.

There are a few counts of this clone. The V and J genes are TRBV2 and TRBJ2-3, with 9 bases identical to TRBD2. This CDR3 is built from 14 residues. With 11 bases clipped from V and 3 bases from J, the junction kept 9 bases outside the gene matches. Germline V gene sequence: CDR1 SNHLY, CDR2 FYNNEI. Here the CDR3 reads CAVVALAGTDTQYF. CDR3 in DNA: TGTGCCGTCGTGGCCCTAGCGGGAACAGATACGCAGTATTTT.

A few counts support this clone. This chain joins TRBV7-2 and TRBJ2-2, with a tentative D call TRBD1 (6 bases). CDR3 size: 15 residues. V lost 1 base to trimming and J lost 5 bases, with 11 bases between them. The germline V gene has CDR1 SGHTA and CDR2 FQGNSA. The CDR3 sequence is CASSLVTGRTGELFF. CDR3 nucleotides: TGTGCCAGCAGCTTAGTAACAGGGCGGACCGGGGAGCTGTTTTTT.

This chain links TRBV4-1 with TRBJ2-1; 7 nucleotides align to TRBD1. The CDR3 contains 15 residues. Trimming cost V 4 bases and J 6 bases; bases outside gene matches: 9. From germline, CDR1 is MGHRA and CDR2 YSYEKL. For the CDR3, the DNA is TGCGCCAGCAGCCTCAACAGGGGTGATGGCAATGAGCAGTTCTTC. The encoded protein is CASSLNRGDGNEQFF.

The rearrangement joins TRBV9 to TRBJ1-5, with 10 bases lining up with TRBD1. CDR1 and CDR2 (germline): SGDLS, YYNGEE. Trimming cost V 2 bases and J 5 bases; bases outside gene matches: 4. There are 15 residues in the CDR3. CDR3 DNA sequence: TGTGCCAGCAGCGTTACCGGGACAGGGGATCAGCCCCAGCATTTT. Protein product: CASSVTGTGDQPQHF.

The chain joins TRBV15 to TRBJ2-1; 10 nucleotides align to TRBD1. The J segment lost 1 base and the V segment lost 1 base, leaving 10 bases of the junction unmatched. This CDR3 spans 19 amino acids. Germline V gene sequence: CDR1 LNHNV, CDR2 YYDKDF (reference sequence). The chain's CDR3 is CATSRGTGGLARSYNEQFF. The CDR3 bases are TGTGCCACCAGCAGAGGGACAGGGGGATTGGCTCGGTCCTACAATGAGCAGTTCTTC.

This chain connects TRBV25-1 to TRBJ2-7; 14 bases are shared with TRBD2. CDR3 length: 15 residues. The trim removed 4 bases at V and 7 bases at J, leaving 6 bases unmatched. The germline V gene encodes CDR1 MGHDK and CDR2 SYGVNS. For the CDR3, the DNA is TGTGCCAGCAGTGGGGGACTAGCGGGAGCCAGGGAGCAGTACTTC. It specifies CASSGGLAGAREQYF.

This clone has only one observation. The CDR3 loop is CASSLVRFRDTEAFF. The CDR3 nucleotides read TGTGCCAGCAGTTTAGTTAGGTTCAGGGACACTGAAGCTTTCTTT. The chain uses TRBV28 and TRBJ1-1, with a weak D call TRBD1 (5 bases). CDR3 length: 15 amino acids. Trimming shortened V by 2 bases and J by 3 bases, and 13 bases separated the two germline ends. Germline-derived CDR1 and CDR2 are MDHEN and SYDVKM.

In this sample, this clone turned up once. This rearrangement joins TRBV30 to TRBJ1-5, with 9 nucleotides matching TRBD1. The germline gives CDR1 GTSNPN, CDR2 SVGIG (reference sequence). V lost 2 bases, J lost 6 bases, and 8 bases stayed unmatched. CDR3 length: 15 amino acids. CDR3 amino acids: CAWSRFGTGFQPQHF. The DNA of the CDR3 is TGTGCCTGGAGTCGGTTCGGGACAGGGTTTCAGCCCCAGCATTTT.

The J gene is TRBJ1-5, the V gene TRBV19, with D perhaps TRBD1 (5 bases). CDR3 size: 15 residues. V lost 3 bases to trimming and J lost 2 bases, with 11 bases between them. Germline V gene lookup returns CDR1 LNHDA and CDR2 SQIVND (reference sequence). This CDR3 is CASSILGPGNQPQHF. In DNA, the CDR3 is TGTGCCAGTAGTATCCTGGGGCCGGGCAATCAGCCCCAGCATTTT.